This entry concerns a single T cell receptor beta chain. This CDR3 contains 13 residues. V dropped 8 bases and J dropped 6; count of bases not matched to a gene: 8. CDR1 KGHSH and CDR2 LQKENI come from the germline V gene. Some clones are missing from TCRdb's copy, which holds only in-frame ones; the method was immunoSEQ multiplex PCR. The sample carries roughly 65,000 clones, about 90% recorded once. This sample was taken from a study of OX40 agonist ivuxolimab in advanced cancers. This receptor was taken from an adult with an advanced solid tumor such as melanoma, head and neck, liver or kidney cancer. The starting material was CD4+ or CD8+ T cells sorted from blood, obtained in a trial of the OX40 agonist ivuxolimab. The chain has TRBV18 and TRBJ2-7; the match to TRBD1 covers 9 bases. CDR3 region: CASQGTGNGEQYF. In DNA form, the CDR3 reads TGTGCCAGCCAAGGGACAGGGAACGGCGAGCAGTACTTC.